Presented here are 8 T cell receptor beta chains from one specimen sequenced in a study of T cell responses to AZD1222 COVID-19 vaccine. Sequencing used immunoSEQ multiplex PCR; TCRdb keeps in-frame clones, though not all of them. The sample records about 73,000 clones, 89% being singletons. The source was peripheral blood, collected 28 days after the second AZD1222 dose. The receptors here all came from an adult who received the AZD1222 COVID-19 vaccine.

J is TRBJ1-5 and V is TRBV9; D possibly corresponds to TRBD1 (6 bases). Germline loops: CDR1 SGDLS, CDR2 YYNGEE. The V end lost 3 bases, the J end lost 11 bases, and 18 bases lay between the germline ends. The CDR3 sequence is 14 residues long. The CDR3 region has the DNA TGTGCCAGCAGCGCCGGACAGAACCCGTCGTCCCAGCATTTT. It codes for CASSAGQNPSSQHF.

On this clone: A junction end diverges from the germline sequence, so it may reflect a read error. J is TRBJ2-5 and V is TRBV13, with a possible D match to TRBD1 (5 bases). CDR3 length equals 13 residues. In germline, CDR1 is PRHDT, CDR2 FYEKMQ (reference sequence). CDR3 nucleotides: TGTGCCATCAGCAACAGGAATCGAGAGACCCAGTACTTC. Protein sequence: CAISNRNRETQYF. The entire variable domain, with the rest obtained from reference TRBV13 and TRBJ2-5, is as follows: AAGVIQSPRHLIKEKRETATLKCYPIPRHDTVYWYQQGPGQDPQFLISFYEKMQSDKGSIPDRFSAQQFSDYHSELNMSSLELGDSALYFCAISNRNRETQYFGPGTRLLVL.

The J gene is TRBJ2-7, the V gene TRBV13; 7 bases fit TRBD1. The CDR3 runs to 14 residues. Germline V gives CDR1 PRHDT, CDR2 FYEKMQ (reference sequence). V was pared by 5 bases and J by 0 bases, with 4 bases of the junction left unmatched. The CDR3 DNA is TGTGCCAGCAGCCGACAGGGTAGCTCCTACGAGCAGTACTTC. Protein sequence: CASSRQGSSYEQYF.

The genes are TRBV9 and TRBJ1-3; no clear D gene. CDR3 length equals 14 residues. The V end lost 0 bases, the J end lost 2 bases, and 6 bases lay between the germline ends. Germline values: CDR1 SGDLS, CDR2 YYNGEE. The CDR3 protein is CASSVEGTGNTIYF. The DNA of the CDR3 is TGTGCCAGCAGCGTAGAAGGGACTGGAAACACCATATATTTT.

As concerns this clone: The sample has other DNA sequences that encode this CDR3 too. This chain joins TRBV9 and TRBJ2-2, with 7 bases matching TRBD1. CDR3 size: 15 residues. Trimming at V came to 3 bases and at J to 0 bases, leaving 2 bases not matched to a gene. CDR1 SGDLS and CDR2 YYNGEE come from the germline V gene. Here the CDR3 reads CASSGGTANTGELFF. The CDR3 region has the DNA TGTGCCAGCAGCGGGGGGACAGCGAACACCGGGGAGCTGTTTTTT. The variable domain in full, completed from reference TRBV9 and TRBJ2-2, reads DSGVTQTPKHLITATGQRVTLRCSPRSGDLSVYWYQQSLDQGLQFLIQYYNGEERAKGNILERFSAQQFPDLHSELNLSSLELGDSALYFCASSGGTANTGELFFGEGSRLTVL.

A note on this clone: Its ends do not fully match the called genes, so a read error is possible. V usage is TRBV7-2 and J usage is TRBJ2-1; 9 bases fit TRBD2. The CDR3 has 14 amino acids. CDR1 is SGHTA, CDR2 FQGNSA, per germline. The CDR3 DNA is TGTGCCAGCAGCCTAGCGGGAAGATACAATGAGCAGTTCTTC. Translated, it gives CASSLAGRYNEQFF.

This clone showed up just a few times. The CDR3 DNA is TGTGCCAGCAGCGCCCTAGGGTCGGGACTCCCTCTCAATGAGCAGTTCTTC. This encodes CASSALGSGLPLNEQFF. The V and J genes are TRBV11-2 and TRBJ2-1; D perhaps matches TRBD2 (6 bases). Trimming stripped 5 bases from V and 6 bases from J, with 23 bases between. In germline, CDR1 is SGHAT, CDR2 FQNNGV. CDR3 length: 17 residues.

The chain joins TRBV6-5 to TRBJ2-3; 7 bases are shared with TRBD1. With 5 bases clipped from V and 4 bases from J, the junction kept 6 bases outside the gene matches. The germline V gene has CDR1 MNHEY and CDR2 SVGAGI. This CDR3 is built from 14 residues. CDR3 nucleotides: TGTGCCAGCAGTAACAGGGGCGGCGCAGATACGCAGTATTTT. Residues: CASSNRGGADTQYF.